The 27 T cell receptor beta chains reported below all come from one sample, sequenced in a study of cytomegalovirus exposure and HLA in healthy donors. The assay was immunoSEQ multiplex PCR, and TCRdb's table has in-frame clones only and misses some. The data contain about 180,000 clones, roughly 85% of them singletons. Sample: PBMCs. The receptor set was obtained from a young man in good health and CMV-seropositive.

The V gene is TRBV4-2, the J gene TRBJ1-2; TRBD1 aligns across 9 bases. Germline CDR1 is LGHNA and CDR2 is YNFKEQ. Trimming at V came to 0 bases and at J to 7 bases, leaving 3 bases not matched to a gene. This CDR3 comprises 14 residues. The CDR3 nucleotides are TGTGCCAGCAGCCAAGATAAACAGGGGGCTGGCTACACCTTC. Translation: CASSQDKQGAGYTF.

V and J are TRBV13 and TRBJ2-7; a possible D gene is TRBD1 (6 bases). The CDR3 sequence is 15 residues long. V was pared by 0 bases and J by 5 bases, with 14 bases between. Germline V gene lookup returns CDR1 PRHDT and CDR2 FYEKMQ (reference sequence). Here the CDR3 reads CASSLGQGPYNEQYF. For the CDR3, the DNA is TGTGCCAGCAGCTTAGGACAGGGACCTTACAACGAGCAGTACTTC.

This chain links TRBV30 with TRBJ2-5; TRBD2 aligns across 14 bases. Germline lookup yields CDR1 GTSNPN and CDR2 SVGIG (reference sequence). There are 18 residues in the CDR3. The trim removed 7 bases at V and 4 bases at J, leaving 17 bases unmatched. CDR3 nucleotide sequence: TGTGCCTCGAATCCCGGGACTAGCGGGAGACAAGGGCGAGAGACCCAGTACTTC. It translates to CASNPGTSGRQGRETQYF.

The count of this clone is one. The J gene is TRBJ2-1, the V gene TRBV28; 7 nucleotides agree with TRBD2. The CDR3 has 20 residues. Germline trimming cut 7 bases from V and 6 bases from J; bases unmatched to any gene: 27. Germline lookup yields CDR1 MDHEN and CDR2 SYDVKM. CDR3 in DNA: TGTGCCAGCACTTCTAGCCGAATAGCGGGCCGGTACCTACCTCTCAATGAGCAGTTCTTC. Protein product: CASTSSRIAGRYLPLNEQFF.

The J gene is TRBJ2-2, the V gene TRBV2, with 10 bases lining up with TRBD2. The ends lost 5 bases at V and 4 bases at J; junction bases unmatched: 4. CDR1 SNHLY and CDR2 FYNNEI come from the germline V gene. The CDR3 runs 15 residues. The CDR3 coding sequence is TGTGCCAGCAGTCTAGCGGGGGCGCCCACCGGGGAGCTGTTTTTT. Residues: CASSLAGAPTGELFF.

This clone was detected a few times. The chain has TRBV6-1 and TRBJ1-5; D is unclear. Germline V gives CDR1 MNHNS, CDR2 SASEGT. The V gene lost 7 bases and the J gene lost 2 bases, with 9 bases spanning the gap. The CDR3 consists of 13 residues. CDR3 sequence reads: CASKEGRNQPQHF. The CDR3 DNA reads as TGTGCCAGCAAAGAGGGCCGCAATCAGCCCCAGCATTTT.

This rearrangement joins TRBV15 to TRBJ2-3; the match to TRBD2 covers 9 bases. Germline-derived CDR1 and CDR2 are LNHNV and YYDKDF (reference sequence). J lost 4 bases, V lost 1 base, and 6 bases had no gene match. The CDR3 contains 16 residues. The CDR3: CATSRVDSGGPDTQYF. CDR3 sequence (DNA): TGTGCCACCAGCAGAGTGGATAGCGGGGGCCCAGATACGCAGTATTTT.

The gene calls are TRBV28 and TRBJ2-7; D is possibly TRBD1 (5 bases). Germline CDR1 and CDR2: MDHEN and SYDVKM. The CDR3 length is 12 residues. The V gene lost 6 bases and the J gene lost 2 bases, with 8 bases spanning the gap. In DNA, the CDR3 is TGTGCCAGCAGGACAGTGGCCTACGAGCAGTACTTC. It codes for CASRTVAYEQYF.

The chain uses TRBV5-1 and TRBJ2-7; TRBD1 matches 11 bases. The CDR3 sequence is 14 residues long. After removal of 4 bases from V and 5 bases from J, the junction contained 5 bases not matched to a gene. CDR1 is SGHRS and CDR2 is YFSETQ in the germline V gene. CDR3 loop: CASSLDRGRNEQYF. CDR3 nucleotide sequence: TGCGCCAGCAGCCTGGACAGGGGGCGCAACGAGCAGTACTTC.

This clone was detected a few times. The chain uses TRBV28 and TRBJ2-1, with 9 bases identical to TRBD1. Trimming at V came to 4 bases and at J to 10 bases, leaving 8 bases not matched to a gene. Germline V CDR1 and CDR2: MDHEN, SYDVKM. The CDR3 contains 14 residues. The CDR3 sequence is CASSSGQGNREQFF. CDR3 nucleotides: TGTGCCAGCAGTTCGGGACAGGGAAACAGGGAGCAGTTCTTC.

The rearrangement links TRBV4-2 to TRBJ1-2; D is possibly TRBD1 (6 bases). Trimming cost V 3 bases and J 6 bases, with 11 bases left between them. The CDR3 covers 13 residues. CDR1 and CDR2 (germline): LGHNA, YNFKEQ. The CDR3 DNA reads as TGTGCCAGCAGCCAGAAAACAGGGAATGGCTACACCTTC. This gives the protein CASSQKTGNGYTF.

The rearrangement joins TRBV7-9 to TRBJ1-6; D may be TRBD1 (6 bases). V lost 0 bases, J lost 0 bases, and 15 bases lay in between. CDR3 length: 19 amino acids. Germline CDR1 and CDR2: SEHNR and FQNEAQ (reference sequence). CDR3 DNA: TGTGCCAGCAGCTTAGCGGGGGCAGGGTCAAGCTCCTATAATTCACCCCTCCACTTT. Translating it yields CASSLAGAGSSSYNSPLHF.

This clone has only a few counts. The chain couples TRBV28 to TRBJ2-2; 10 positions agree with TRBD1. The CDR3 length is 15 residues. With V trimmed by 6 bases and J by 3 bases, 4 bases remained unmatched. The germline V gene has CDR1 MDHEN and CDR2 SYDVKM. DNA for the CDR3: TGTGCCAGCAGGACAGGGGGCAAAGACACCGGGGAGCTGTTTTTT. Encoded protein: CASRTGGKDTGELFF.

The chain combines TRBV7-8 with TRBJ1-2, with 9 positions matching TRBD1. V shed 5 bases, J shed 6 bases, and the junction held 7 bases outside the gene matches. The CDR3 is 14 residues long. Germline V CDR1 and CDR2: SGHVS, FQNEAQ. CDR3 protein: CASSMDRGPDGYTF. For the CDR3, the DNA is TGTGCCAGCAGCATGGACAGGGGCCCCGATGGCTACACCTTC.

This clone has a handful of counts. Other DNA sequences within the sample encode an identical CDR3. CDR3 nucleotides: TGTGCCTGGAGTGTAGGGGGTACTTCCTACGAGCAGTACTTC. This sequence encodes CAWSVGGTSYEQYF. The chain couples TRBV30 to TRBJ2-7; a weak D match, TRBD1 (6 bases). This CDR3 contains 14 residues. V was clipped by 0 bases and J by 1 base, with 10 bases between them. CDR1 is GTSNPN, CDR2 SVGIG, per germline (reference sequence).

V and J are TRBV13 and TRBJ2-1, with 9 bases that match TRBD2. Germline CDR1 PRHDT, CDR2 FYEKMQ (reference sequence). Trimming cost V 7 bases and J 5 bases; bases outside gene matches: 6. CDR3 length equals 14 residues. CDR3 in amino acids: CASNRLADNNEQFF. CDR3 DNA: TGTGCCAGCAACCGACTAGCGGACAACAATGAGCAGTTCTTC.

This clone was seen a few times. This chain connects TRBV5-1 to TRBJ2-7, with D perhaps TRBD2 (6 bases). This CDR3 has 13 amino acids. V dropped 3 bases and J dropped 3 bases, with 10 bases sitting between them. Germline loops: CDR1 SGHRS, CDR2 YFSETQ. The CDR3 nucleotides are TGCGCCAGCAGCTCCTCCGGGAGCTACGAGCAGTACTTC. As protein: CASSSSGSYEQYF. Supplemented by reference TRBV5-1 and TRBJ2-7, the full variable domain reads KAGVTQTPRYLIKTRGQQVTLSCSPISGHRSVSWYQQTPGQGLQFLFEYFSETQRNKGNFPGRFSGRQFSNSRSEMNVSTLELGDSALYLCASSSSGSYEQYFGPGTRLTVT.

V is TRBV7-9 and J is TRBJ1-2, with 9 bases fitting TRBD1. The CDR3 is 17 amino acids. V lost 5 bases and J lost 4; bases outside the gene matches: 14. CDR1 SEHNR and CDR2 FQNEAQ come from the germline V gene (reference sequence). The CDR3 here is CASSPQPGTGSPYGYTF. The CDR3 region has the DNA TGTGCCAGCAGCCCCCAACCTGGGACAGGGTCCCCCTATGGCTACACCTTC.

The CDR3 nucleotides are TGTGCCAGCAGGGACAGGGAAGAGACCCAGTACTTC. Translating gives CASRDREETQYF. This chain uses TRBV2 with TRBJ2-5; 8 positions match TRBD1. The CDR3 sequence is 12 residues long. Germline values: CDR1 SNHLY, CDR2 FYNNEI. The V and J ends lost 6 bases and 3 bases, in that order; junction bases with no gene match: 0.

The rearrangement joins TRBV27 to TRBJ1-2; possible D gene TRBD1, 6 bases. The V end was cut by 5 bases, the J end by 0 bases, with 13 bases between. Germline V gene lookup returns CDR1 MNHEY and CDR2 SMNVEV (reference sequence). CDR3 length: 15 residues. DNA of the CDR3: TGTGCCAGCAGTCGGGACATGTGGACTAACTATGGCTACACCTTC. Encoded protein: CASSRDMWTNYGYTF.

The V call is TRBV9, the J call TRBJ2-7, with 9 bases lining up with TRBD1. This CDR3 contains 15 residues. Looked up from germline, CDR1 is SGDLS and CDR2 is YYNGEE. After removal of 0 bases from V and 2 bases from J, the junction contained 3 bases not matched to a gene. The CDR3 nucleotides are TGTGCCAGCAGCGTAGACGGACAGGGGACCTACGAGCAGTACTTC. Translated, it gives CASSVDGQGTYEQYF.

The rearrangement uses TRBV30 and TRBJ2-2; TRBD1 might be the D (6 bases). The V gene lost 7 bases and the J gene lost 2 bases, with 8 bases spanning the gap. CDR1 GTSNPN and CDR2 SVGIG come from the germline V gene (reference sequence). The CDR3 is 12 residues long. This CDR3 reads CASDSNTGELFF. DNA for the CDR3: TGTGCCTCGGACAGTAACACCGGGGAGCTGTTTTTT.

This chain links TRBV7-9 with TRBJ2-7; TRBD2 matches at 10 bases. V lost 3 bases and J lost 2; bases outside the gene matches: 1. The CDR3 spans 14 residues. Per germline, CDR1 SEHNR and CDR2 FQNEAQ (reference sequence). In DNA, the CDR3 is TGTGCCAGCAGCTTGGGACTAGCGACCTACGAGCAGTACTTC. As protein: CASSLGLATYEQYF.

V usage is TRBV28 and J usage is TRBJ2-1; 8 nucleotides align to TRBD2. The germline V gene has CDR1 MDHEN and CDR2 SYDVKM. This CDR3 is built from 14 residues. The V and J ends lost 8 bases and 4 bases, in that order; junction bases with no gene match: 7. CDR3 nucleotide sequence: TGTGCCAGCTGGGGGGCTAGCGGGTACAATGAGCAGTTCTTC. Translated, it gives CASWGASGYNEQFF.

The CDR3 DNA sequence: TGCGCCAGCAGCCTCATCACAATGAACACTGAAGCTTTCTTT. Protein product: CASSLITMNTEAFF. The gene calls are TRBV5-1 and TRBJ1-1; D is unclear. This CDR3 spans 14 amino acids. From germline, CDR1 is SGHRS and CDR2 YFSETQ. V was clipped by 4 bases and J by 0 bases, with 10 bases between them.

This chain joins TRBV7-2 and TRBJ1-5; weak D call: TRBD1 (5 bases). Between the trimmed V and J ends, which lost 5 bases and 7 bases, there was a span of 12 bases. The V gene's germline CDR1 is SGHTA and CDR2 FQGNSA. The CDR3 has 13 residues. This chain's CDR3 is CASSPRGGQPQHF. DNA of the CDR3: TGTGCCAGCAGCCCGCGGGGGGGGCAGCCCCAGCATTTT.

V gene TRBV2 combines with J gene TRBJ1-4; 7 positions match TRBD1. The germline gives CDR1 SNHLY, CDR2 FYNNEI. The CDR3 has 15 amino acids. V was pared by 6 bases and J by 2 bases, with 6 bases of the junction left unmatched. The CDR3 is CASRPGTATNEKLFF. CDR3 in DNA: TGTGCCAGCAGACCCGGGACAGCTACTAATGAAAAACTGTTTTTT.